These T cell receptor beta chains were read from a single sample in a study of shared clonotypes between healthy human individuals. Assay: immunoSEQ multiplex PCR; the TCRdb copy retains only in-frame clones and omits some. There are some 2,500,000 clones in the sample; under 95% occur only once, and roughly 0.34% lies in the top ten. The sequenced material came from naive CD4+ T cells from PBMCs. The source is a young man in good health. Some clones in this sample may be carry-over from other donors' samples. The CDR3 runs from the conserved cysteine through the conserved F or W. Fields, in order: clone size, J gene, V gene, D gene, CDR3 protein, CDR3 DNA. A D gene is named only where the DNA matches it firmly. Clone size is given for some rows only: seen once, a few or many times, or a class if the clone is expanded.

.	TRBJ1-1	TRBV5-6	.	CASSLAENTEAFF	TGTGCCAGCAGCTTAGCCGAGAACACTGAAGCTTTCTTT
.	TRBJ2-2	TRBV6-1	.	CASSENGRAGELFF	TGTGCCAGCAGTGAAAACGGGAGAGCCGGGGAGCTGTTTTTT
.	TRBJ2-7	TRBV21-1	.	CASSPLASYEQYF	TGTGCCAGCAGCCCCCTGGCCTCCTACGAGCAGTACTTC
.	TRBJ2-7	TRBV30	TRBD1	CAWSEGTGSYEQYF	TGTGCCTGGAGTGAGGGGACAGGCTCCTACGAGCAGTACTTC
.	TRBJ2-5	TRBV11-2	.	CASSLVARLGTQYF	TGTGCCAGCAGCTTAGTGGCTAGATTGGGGACCCAGTACTTC
.	TRBJ2-3	TRBV4-3	TRBD2	CASSQDPAGGPDTQYF	TGCGCCAGCAGCCAAGACCCCGCGGGAGGGCCTGATACGCAGTATTTT
.	TRBJ2-1	TRBV27	.	CASSFLGAGRYNEQFF	TGTGCCAGCAGTTTTTTGGGGGCTGGGAGGTACAATGAGCAGTTCTTC
.	TRBJ2-7	TRBV20-1	.	CSATSRYEQYF	TGCAGTGCTACCTCGCGATACGAGCAGTACTTC
.	TRBJ2-7	TRBV9	TRBD1	CASSVSGQDIEQYF	TGTGCCAGCAGCGTGAGCGGACAGGATATTGAGCAGTACTTC
.	TRBJ1-3	TRBV7-2	.	CASSDPGNTIYF	TGTGCCAGCAGCGACCCTGGAAACACCATATATTTT
.	TRBJ2-3	TRBV10-3	.	CAIGVGTPDTQYF	TGTGCCATCGGTGTTGGGACTCCAGATACGCAGTATTTT
.	TRBJ2-7	TRBV7-9	TRBD2	CASSRGGRLAGEIYEQYF	TGTGCCAGCAGCCGAGGGGGTCGGCTAGCGGGAGAGATCTACGAGCAGTACTTC
few	TRBJ1-5	TRBV10-3	.	CAISESRTVNSNQPQHF	TGTGCCATCAGTGAGTCGAGGACGGTTAATAGCAATCAGCCCCAGCATTTT
once	TRBJ1-1	TRBV10-3	.	CAISWTDPSNTEAFF	TGTGCCATCAGTTGGACAGACCCCTCGAACACTGAAGCTTTCTTT
.	TRBJ1-1	TRBV6-7	TRBD1	CASSYFTDRDGSTEAFF	TGTGCCAGCAGTTACTTTACGGACAGGGACGGGAGTACTGAAGCTTTCTTT
.	TRBJ1-5	TRBV11-3	TRBD1	CASSPGDRASNQPQHF	TGTGCCAGCAGCCCGGGGGACAGAGCTAGCAATCAGCCCCAGCATTTT
once	TRBJ1-2	TRBV7-2	.	CASSLGQVSGYTF	TGTGCCAGCAGCTTAGGACAGGTTTCGGGCTACACCTTC
.	TRBJ2-1	TRBV30	.	CAWSVHGTRAWGEQFF	TGTGCCTGGAGTGTACACGGGACCCGCGCCTGGGGTGAGCAGTTCTTC
few	TRBJ1-5	TRBV4-1	.	CASSQVGRSLNQPQHF	TGCGCCAGCAGCCAAGTGGGGAGGTCCTTGAATCAGCCCCAGCATTTT
.	TRBJ2-1	TRBV25-1	TRBD1	CASSEDRGTYNEQFF	TGTGCCAGCAGTGAGGACAGGGGAACCTACAATGAGCAGTTCTTC
.	TRBJ1-1	TRBV5-6	.	CASSRDKWNTEAFF	TGTGCCAGCAGCCGGGACAAATGGAACACTGAAGCTTTCTTT
.	TRBJ2-7	TRBV4-1	.	CASSRTGDRAYEQYF	TGCGCCAGCAGCCGGACGGGGGACCGCGCCTACGAGCAGTACTTC
.	TRBJ2-3	TRBV7-2	.	CASSLAPQRTDTQYF	TGTGCCAGCAGCTTAGCGCCCCAGCGCACAGATACGCAGTATTTT
.	TRBJ2-7	TRBV28	TRBD1	CASSFDRGLKEQYF	TGTGCCAGCAGTTTCGACAGGGGGCTGAAAGAGCAGTACTTC
.	TRBJ2-1	TRBV6-1	.	CASSALRRPDEQFF	TGTGCCAGCAGTGCCCTCCGGCGGCCCGATGAGCAGTTCTTC
.	TRBJ1-5	TRBV7-2	.	CASSLSTNQPQHF	TGTGCCAGCAGCCTCTCGACTAATCAGCCCCAGCATTTT
.	TRBJ2-2	TRBV28	TRBD2	CATRLAGDTGELFF	TGTGCCACCCGACTAGCGGGAGATACCGGGGAGCTGTTTTTT
.	TRBJ2-7	TRBV18	.	CASSLAQGGYEQYF	TGTGCCAGCTCACTTGCGCAGGGGGGGTACGAGCAGTACTTC
.	TRBJ2-7	TRBV6-5	TRBD1	CATLLGQDIYEQYF	TGTGCCACCCTTCTGGGACAGGACATATACGAGCAGTACTTC
once	TRBJ1-3	TRBV7-2	.	CASSSSHGGLGNTIYF	TGTGCCAGCAGCTCGTCCCACGGGGGGCTCGGAAACACCATATATTTT
.	TRBJ2-7	TRBV29-1	.	CSVVYGDFAEQYF	TGCAGCGTTGTTTACGGGGATTTCGCCGAGCAGTACTTC
.	TRBJ2-7	TRBV10-3	.	CAISESRYEQYF	TGTGCCATCAGTGAGTCAAGATACGAGCAGTACTTC
.	TRBJ2-1	TRBV5-1	.	CASSITGSYNEQFF	TGCGCCAGCAGCATAACAGGCTCCTACAATGAGCAGTTCTTC
.	TRBJ2-1	TRBV7-9	TRBD2	CASSSRLAGDYNEQFF	TGTGCCAGCAGCTCGAGACTAGCGGGAGACTACAATGAGCAGTTCTTC
.	TRBJ1-4	TRBV28	.	CASSLRTVGNEKLFF	TGTGCCAGCAGTCTAAGGACAGTTGGAAATGAAAAACTGTTTTTT
.	TRBJ1-3	TRBV5-1	.	CASSLAVGASGNTIYF	TGCGCCAGCAGCTTGGCCGTAGGGGCCTCTGGAAACACCATATATTTT